This T cell receptor (beta chain) was sequenced in a study of shared clonotypes between healthy human individuals. V lost 1 base and J 5 bases, leaving 10 bases between the germline ends. This CDR3 is 14 amino acids long. Germline V gene sequence: CDR1 SGHVS, CDR2 FQNEAQ. Sequenced by immunoSEQ multiplex PCR; TCRdb stores in-frame clones only, minus some. This table holds over a million clones, roughly 70% found once. The sequence derives from a man aged 18 to 30 in good health. Sequencing was performed on memory CD4+ T cells sorted from blood. The sample's subset: CD45RA-negative fraction. The chain uses TRBV7-8 and TRBJ2-3; possibly TRBD2 for D (5 bases). The CDR3 is CASSLGGEVDTQYF. DNA of the CDR3: TGTGCCAGCAGCTTAGGGGGAGAGGTAGATACGCAGTATTTT.